This T cell receptor (beta chain) was observed in a study of T-cell reconstitution after alpha-beta-depleted transplantation in children. Library preparation (for TCRbeta) was performed with unique molecular identifiers. TCRdb recomputed calls from the PCR reads with MiXCR, one row per CDR3 protein. The sample consists of some 400,000 distinct CDR3 sequences, 20% of them appearing once. The CDR3 spans 15 residues. Germline loops: CDR1 LNHNV, CDR2 YYDKDF (reference sequence). The trim removed 0 bases at V and 9 bases at J, leaving 6 bases unmatched. Sequencing was performed on PBMCs from the stem cell graft donor, taken from the stem cell graft. This receptor was identified in a human donor who donated a stem cell graft to a child with acute myeloid leukemia. The genes are TRBV15 and TRBJ2-1, with TRBD2 matching over 9 bases. CDR3 DNA sequence: TGTGCCACCAGCAGAGAATGGCTAGCGGGAAGTGAGCAGTTCTTC. Translation: CATSREWLAGSEQFF.